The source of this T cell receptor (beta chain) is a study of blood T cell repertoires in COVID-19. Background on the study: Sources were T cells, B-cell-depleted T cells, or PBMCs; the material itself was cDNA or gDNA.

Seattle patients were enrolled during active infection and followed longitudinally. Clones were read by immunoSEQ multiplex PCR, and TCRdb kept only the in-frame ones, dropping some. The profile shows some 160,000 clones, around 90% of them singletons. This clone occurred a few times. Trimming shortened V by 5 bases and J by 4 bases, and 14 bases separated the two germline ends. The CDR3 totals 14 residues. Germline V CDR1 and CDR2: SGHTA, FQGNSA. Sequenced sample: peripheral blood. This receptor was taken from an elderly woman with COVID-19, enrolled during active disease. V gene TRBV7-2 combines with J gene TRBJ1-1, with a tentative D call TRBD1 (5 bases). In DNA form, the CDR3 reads TGTGCCAGCAGCGTATCGGGGGGGAGCACTGAAGCTTTCTTT. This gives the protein CASSVSGGSTEAFF.